This entry lists 23 T cell receptor beta chains sequenced from one sample in a study of blood T cell repertoires in COVID-19. Produced via immunoSEQ multiplex PCR; TCRdb's table is partial and in-frame only. The sample comprises 200,000 or so clones, around 84% of which are singletons, and around 2% rests with the top ten. The specimen sequenced was peripheral blood. The source of these receptors is a man aged 40-55 years who had recovered from COVID-19.

This clone was recorded only once. The rearrangement uses TRBV6-2 or TRBV6-3 and TRBJ2-5, with TRBD2 as a possible D gene (5 bases). Trimming removed 6 bases at V and 4 bases at J, with 21 bases between. CDR1 MNHEY and CDR2 SVGEGT come from the germline V gene. This CDR3 comprises 16 residues. CDR3: CASSLVNLWAGETQYF. The DNA of the CDR3 is TGTGCCAGCAGCCTCGTCAACCTTTGGGCGGGAGAGACCCAGTACTTC.

CDR3: CASSTAPPTGGGRETQYF. The CDR3 region has the DNA TGTGCCAGCAGCACAGCCCCCCCAACCGGGGGGGGCCGGGAGACCCAGTACTTC. The chain is built from TRBV11-2 and TRBJ2-5, with TRBD2 identical over 8 bases. Germline V gene sequence: CDR1 SGHAT, CDR2 FQNNGV. CDR3 size: 18 residues. J was trimmed by 5 bases and V by 5 bases; bases with no gene match: 19.

The chain has TRBV5-4 and TRBJ1-2; D is uncertain. Looked up from germline, CDR1 is SGHNT and CDR2 is YYREEE (reference sequence). The CDR3 covers 14 residues. V lost 0 bases and J 4 bases, leaving 10 bases between the germline ends. The CDR3 here is CASSLEPGPYGYTF. As DNA, the CDR3 is TGTGCCAGCAGCTTGGAGCCAGGTCCCTATGGCTACACCTTC.

The DNA for the CDR3 is TGTGCCAGTAGTAGCGACCCCAGGTGGGAGAAAGAGACCCAGTACTTC. This sequence encodes CASSSDPRWEKETQYF. The gene calls are TRBV19 and TRBJ2-5, with a weak D call TRBD2 (5 bases). The CDR3 has 16 residues. V lost 4 bases and J lost 3, with 18 bases in between. Germline CDR1 reads LNHDA; CDR2 reads SQIVND (reference sequence).

This rearrangement joins TRBV5-4 to TRBJ2-7; D is possibly TRBD1 (5 bases). The V end was cut by 1 base, the J end by 4 bases, with 15 bases between. The CDR3 spans 15 residues. The V gene's germline CDR1 is SGHNT and CDR2 YYREEE (reference sequence). The chain's CDR3 is CASSLQAGNQYEQYF. Here the CDR3 DNA reads TGTGCCAGCAGCTTGCAGGCAGGGAACCAGTACGAGCAGTACTTC.

The DNA of the CDR3 is TGTGCCAGCACCGACCCCGAGCGGGGGGGCGAGGTCGGGGAGCTGTTTTTT. Translation gives CASTDPERGGEVGELFF. The rearrangement joins TRBV7-9 to TRBJ2-2; TRBD2 aligns across 10 bases. Germline CDR1 is SEHNR and CDR2 is FQNEAQ (reference sequence). The ends lost 7 bases at V and 7 bases at J; junction bases unmatched: 15. This CDR3 is built from 17 residues.

V is TRBV7-9 and J is TRBJ2-7; TRBD2 might be the D (6 bases). In germline, CDR1 is SEHNR, CDR2 FQNEAQ (reference sequence). The V end lost 3 bases, the J end lost 7 bases, and 13 bases lay between the germline ends. The CDR3 loop spans 13 amino acids. CDR3 nucleotides: TGTGCCAGCAGCTTCACTAGCCTAGGGGAGCAGTACTTC. Its protein is CASSFTSLGEQYF.

V is TRBV6-5 and J is TRBJ2-7; 8 nucleotides agree with TRBD1. V was pared by 10 bases and J by 1 base, with 12 bases of the junction left unmatched. This CDR3 comprises 15 residues. CDR1 and CDR2 from the germline V gene are MNHEY and SVGAGI. The CDR3 nucleotides read TGTGCCACGTCGAACGGACAGGGATTTTCCTACGAGCAGTACTTC. Translating it yields CATSNGQGFSYEQYF.

The V gene is TRBV7-8, the J gene TRBJ2-7, with 7 bases fitting TRBD1. The CDR3 extends over 12 amino acids. Unmatched junction bases numbered 2, after V lost 5 bases and J lost 4 bases. In germline, CDR1 is SGHVS, CDR2 FQNEAQ. For the CDR3, the DNA is TGTGCCAGCAGCATACAGGGGTACGAGCAGTACTTC. Translated, it gives CASSIQGYEQYF.

This clone was seen a handful of times. This sequence joins TRBV5-8 and TRBJ1-1; D perhaps matches TRBD1 (5 bases). Germline CDR1 SGHTS, CDR2 YDEGEE. CDR3 length: 14 residues. V lost 0 bases to trimming and J lost 3 bases, with 9 bases between them. CDR3 bases: TGTGCCAGCAGCTTGGAGGGGATAGACACTGAAGCTTTCTTT. Its protein product is CASSLEGIDTEAFF.

The rearrangement links TRBV5-1 to TRBJ2-1; the D is unclear. CDR3 length equals 13 residues. Deletions cut 4 bases from V and 6 bases from J, with 11 bases between. Germline CDR1 reads SGHRS; CDR2 reads YFSETQ. The CDR3 DNA reads TGCGCCAGCAGCCGCGGAGTCCCCAATGAGCAGTTCTTC. The encoded protein is CASSRGVPNEQFF.

The V call is TRBV29-1, the J call TRBJ2-4, with 8 bases fitting TRBD2. Germline loops: CDR1 SQVTM, CDR2 ANQGSEA. The CDR3 spans 15 residues. J was trimmed by 0 bases and V by 3 bases; bases with no gene match: 4. As DNA, the CDR3 is TGCAGCGTTGAGATCGGGGGGGAAGCCAAAAACATTCAGTACTTC. It encodes CSVEIGGEAKNIQYF.

This clone was seen a few times. The CDR3 reads CASSSLQGTGYTF. The CDR3 DNA reads TGTGCCAGCAGCTCATTACAGGGGACTGGCTACACCTTC. The chain has TRBV7-9 and TRBJ1-2; 7 nucleotides match TRBD1. This CDR3 is built from 13 residues. Germline V gives CDR1 SEHNR, CDR2 FQNEAQ (reference sequence). Losses at the gene ends were 4 bases for V and 7 bases for J; bases not matched to a gene: 6.

This chain joins TRBV30 and TRBJ1-2, with 7 bases aligning to TRBD1. The CDR3 runs to 13 residues. Germline V gene lookup returns CDR1 GTSNPN and CDR2 SVGIG (reference sequence). V lost 2 bases, J lost 4 bases, and 4 bases stayed unmatched. The CDR3 is CAWSRQGSYGYTF. CDR3 coding DNA: TGTGCCTGGAGTAGACAGGGTAGCTATGGCTACACCTTC. The full variable domain, its missing parts supplied by reference TRBV30 and TRBJ1-2, is SQTIHQWPATLVQPVGSPLSLECTVEGTSNPNLYWYRQAAGRGLQLLFYSVGIGQISSEVPQNLSASRPQDRQFILSSKKLLLSDSGFYLCAWSRQGSYGYTFGSGTRLTVV.

The rearrangement links TRBV5-1 to TRBJ1-5; D is unclear. The germline V and J ends were trimmed by 0 bases and 5 bases, with 9 bases remaining between them. Looked up from germline, CDR1 is SGHRS and CDR2 is YFSETQ. The CDR3 sequence is 14 residues long. The CDR3 reads CASSLGQVDQPQHF. CDR3 nucleotides: TGCGCCAGCAGCTTGGGGCAGGTGGATCAGCCCCAGCATTTT.

This chain uses TRBV6-1 with TRBJ1-5; TRBD1 matches 9 bases. V lost 6 bases and J lost 1; bases outside the gene matches: 4. The CDR3 covers 15 residues. CDR1 is MNHNS, CDR2 SASEGT, per germline. The CDR3 DNA reads TGTGCCAGCAGGACAGGGGGGCACAGCAATCAGCCCCAGCATTTT. The encoded protein is CASRTGGHSNQPQHF.

The rearrangement uses TRBV5-1 and TRBJ2-2; 7 nucleotides line up with TRBD1. This CDR3 is built from 14 residues. Germline CDR1 reads SGHRS; CDR2 reads YFSETQ. J was trimmed by 3 bases and V by 7 bases; bases with no gene match: 6. CDR3 DNA sequence: TGCGCCAGCTCGGGACAGAGCGACACCGGGGAGCTGTTTTTT. Its translation is CASSGQSDTGELFF.

The CDR3 reads CASYARQGARNEQFF. The DNA for the CDR3 is TGTGCCAGTTATGCTCGCCAGGGGGCGAGAAATGAGCAGTTCTTC. The rearrangement links TRBV6-5 to TRBJ2-1; TRBD1 agrees at 8 bases. Germline CDR1 reads MNHEY; CDR2 reads SVGAGI. The V gene end was trimmed by 9 bases and the J gene end by 7 bases; junction bases not matched to a gene: 14. This CDR3 has 15 amino acids.

The chain links TRBV2 to TRBJ2-3, with 10 positions matching TRBD2. Losses at the gene ends were 6 bases for V and 5 bases for J; bases not matched to a gene: 8. CDR3 size: 15 residues. Germline CDR1 and CDR2: SNHLY and FYNNEI. The CDR3 nucleotides are TGTGCCAGCAGGCCTCTAGCGGGAGCGGTAGATACGCAGTATTTT. It encodes CASRPLAGAVDTQYF.

The chain combines TRBV10-3 with TRBJ2-1; 12 bases line up with TRBD2. CDR1 ENHRY and CDR2 SYGVKD come from the germline V gene. Losses at the gene ends were 6 bases for V and 0 bases for J; bases not matched to a gene: 6. The CDR3 has 17 amino acids. The CDR3 region is CAIRDPSGGASYNEQFF. CDR3 coding DNA: TGTGCCATCAGGGACCCTAGCGGGGGGGCCTCCTACAATGAGCAGTTCTTC.

The chain employs TRBV6-5 and TRBJ1-4; D remains ambiguous. Germline-derived CDR1 and CDR2 are MNHEY and SVGAGI. The CDR3 sequence is 15 residues long. The V end lost 6 bases, the J end lost 0 bases, and 11 bases lay between the germline ends. The CDR3 DNA follows: TGTGCCAGCAGCCCCGGCGGGGCAACTAATGAAAAACTGTTTTTT. Translated, it gives CASSPGGATNEKLFF.

The chain combines TRBV7-6 with TRBJ2-5; the D gene is possibly TRBD2 (5 bases). Germline V lookup: CDR1 SGHVS, CDR2 FNYEAQ. This CDR3 is 15 amino acids long. V lost 4 bases and J 3 bases, leaving 15 bases between the germline ends. The CDR3: CASSSGLKVKETQYF. In DNA, the CDR3 is TGTGCCAGCAGCTCGGGGTTGAAGGTTAAAGAGACCCAGTACTTC.

On this clone itself: One junction end disagrees with the germline gene, perhaps due to a read error. The genes are TRBV2 and TRBJ2-5; 7 positions agree with TRBD2. Germline CDR1 and CDR2: SNHLY and FYNNEI. The CDR3 runs to 15 residues. The CDR3 here is CASREGTTWGETQYF. The CDR3 DNA follows: TGTGCCAGCAGAGAAGGGACTACCTGGGGGGAGACCCAGTACTTC.